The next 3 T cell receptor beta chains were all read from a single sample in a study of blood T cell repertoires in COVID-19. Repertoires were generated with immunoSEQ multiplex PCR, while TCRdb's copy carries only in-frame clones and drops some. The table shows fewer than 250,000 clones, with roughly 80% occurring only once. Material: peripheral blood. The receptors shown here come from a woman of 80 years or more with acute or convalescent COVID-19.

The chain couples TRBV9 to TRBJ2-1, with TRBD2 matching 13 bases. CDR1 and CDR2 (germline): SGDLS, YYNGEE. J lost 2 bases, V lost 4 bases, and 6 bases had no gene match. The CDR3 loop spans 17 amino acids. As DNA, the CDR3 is TGTGCCAGCAGCTTACCGGGACTAGCGGGGACCTACAATGAGCAGTTCTTC. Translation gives CASSLPGLAGTYNEQFF.

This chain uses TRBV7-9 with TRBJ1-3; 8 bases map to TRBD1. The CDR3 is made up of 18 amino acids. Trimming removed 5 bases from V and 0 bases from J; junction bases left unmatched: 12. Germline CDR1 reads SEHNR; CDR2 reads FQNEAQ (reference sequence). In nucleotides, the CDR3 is TGTGCCAGCAGCCCCCGGGGGACAGGCCTAAACTCTGGAAACACCATATATTTT. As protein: CASSPRGTGLNSGNTIYF.

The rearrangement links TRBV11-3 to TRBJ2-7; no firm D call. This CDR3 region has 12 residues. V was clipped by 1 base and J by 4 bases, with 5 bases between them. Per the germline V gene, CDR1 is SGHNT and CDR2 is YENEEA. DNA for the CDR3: TGTGCCAGCAGCTTAGGTGTATACGAGCAGTACTTC. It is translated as CASSLGVYEQYF.